These 21 T cell receptor beta chains were all obtained from the same sample, sequenced in a study of beta chain features in type 1 diabetes. Every bit of the isolated RNA underwent reverse transcription, so sequencing read expressed TCRB transcripts. The table came from immunoSEQ multiplex PCR; TCRdb's copy has only in-frame clones and leaves some out. In the table there are under 800,000 clones, about a sixth of which are singletons. Sequencing input: naive CD4+ T cells from blood. These receptors were collected from a man younger than 35 in good health.

This clone was picked up a small number of times. V gene TRBV5-1 combines with J gene TRBJ2-3, with D hard to call. The CDR3 has 15 amino acids. CDR1 SGHRS and CDR2 YFSETQ come from the germline V gene. The V end lost 0 bases, the J end lost 6 bases, and 14 bases lay between the germline ends. Here the CDR3 DNA reads TGCGCCAGCAGCTTGGAAGGGCTAACGCGGGATACGCAGTATTTT. Translated: CASSLEGLTRDTQYF. Drawing the rest from reference TRBV5-1 and TRBJ2-3, the complete variable domain is KAGVTQTPRYLIKTRGQQVTLSCSPISGHRSVSWYQQTPGQGLQFLFEYFSETQRNKGNFPGRFSGRQFSNSRSEMNVSTLELGDSALYLCASSLEGLTRDTQYFGPGTRLTVL.

The V call is TRBV7-3, the J call TRBJ2-5, with unresolved D. Trimming shortened V by 2 bases and J by 6 bases, and 7 bases separated the two germline ends. In germline, CDR1 is SGHTA, CDR2 FQGTGA. This CDR3 contains 12 residues. The CDR3 DNA is TGTGCCAGCAGCTTAGTAGGGAAGACCCAGTACTTC. Amino acids: CASSLVGKTQYF.

The V gene is TRBV5-1, the J gene TRBJ2-2, with D maybe TRBD1 (6 bases). V was trimmed by 4 bases and J by 4 bases, leaving 17 bases between them. Per the germline V gene, CDR1 is SGHRS and CDR2 is YFSETQ. This CDR3 has 16 amino acids. The DNA of the CDR3 is TGCGCCAGCAGCGGATCGTTCCTGGACAGCACCGGGGAGCTGTTTTTT. Translating gives CASSGSFLDSTGELFF.

This clone has a handful of counts. The V gene is TRBV7-2, the J gene TRBJ2-5; 7 bases are shared with TRBD1. With V trimmed by 1 base and J by 5 bases, 7 bases remained unmatched. This CDR3 contains 15 residues. The germline gives CDR1 SGHTA, CDR2 FQGNSA. CDR3 DNA sequence: TGTGCCAGCAGCTTAGGGCGACAGGGTTGGGAGACCCAGTACTTC. This encodes CASSLGRQGWETQYF.

This clone has just a few counts. This chain links TRBV7-9 with TRBJ2-3, with D uncertain. There are 15 residues in the CDR3. V was cut by 5 bases and J by 0 bases, with 12 bases left in between. Germline values: CDR1 SEHNR, CDR2 FQNEAQ (reference sequence). The DNA for the CDR3 is TGTGCCAGCAGCCCCCGGGCACCTAGCACAGATACGCAGTATTTT. Protein sequence: CASSPRAPSTDTQYF.

This clone showed up just a few times. V usage is TRBV18 and J usage is TRBJ2-2; D gene unclear. The CDR3 spans 14 residues. Germline-derived CDR1 and CDR2 are KGHSH and LQKENI. Trimming removed 1 base at V and 1 base at J, with 4 bases between. The CDR3 DNA follows: TGTGCCAGCTCACCACGCGGGAACACCGGGGAGCTGTTTTTT. The encoded protein is CASSPRGNTGELFF.

The chain is built from TRBV28 and TRBJ1-4, with 7 nucleotides matching TRBD1. The CDR3 extends over 15 amino acids. CDR1 MDHEN and CDR2 SYDVKM come from the germline V gene. V was pared by 4 bases and J by 8 bases, with 10 bases of the junction left unmatched. The CDR3 DNA reads TGTGCCAGCAGTTCCCCTAGAGGGGGCCGGGAAAAACTGTTTTTT. This encodes CASSSPRGGREKLFF.

This clone was detected a few times. This chain uses TRBV9 with TRBJ1-1; D is possibly TRBD1 (5 bases). V was pared by 0 bases and J by 0 bases, with 9 bases between. The germline gives CDR1 SGDLS, CDR2 YYNGEE. This CDR3 region has 15 residues. CDR3 loop: CASSVVGHLNTEAFF. The CDR3 coding sequence is TGTGCCAGCAGCGTAGTCGGACACCTGAACACTGAAGCTTTCTTT.

The rearrangement links TRBV11-2 to TRBJ2-7, with 8 bases fitting TRBD2. The V segment lost 5 bases and the J segment 3 bases; nucleotides outside the gene matches: 6. CDR3 length: 14 amino acids. Germline CDR1 SGHAT, CDR2 FQNNGV. In DNA, the CDR3 is TGTGCCAGCAGCGCCGCGGGGGGCCACTACGAGCAGTACTTC. Amino acid sequence: CASSAAGGHYEQYF.

This clone was observed a handful of times. The genes are TRBV10-3 and TRBJ1-3, with 7 positions matching TRBD1. The trim removed 7 bases at V and 0 bases at J, leaving 12 bases unmatched. The CDR3 contains 17 residues. Germline CDR1 and CDR2: ENHRY and SYGVKD. Here the CDR3 reads CAIIGPGGPLSGNTIYF. CDR3 DNA: TGTGCCATCATCGGGCCAGGGGGTCCACTCTCTGGAAACACCATATATTTT.

This chain joins TRBV4-3 and TRBJ2-5, with a tentative D call TRBD1 (5 bases). CDR1 LGHNA and CDR2 YSLEER come from the germline V gene. The CDR3 totals 13 residues. V shed 0 bases and J shed 3 bases, with 5 bases lying between them. CDR3 loop: CASSQDREETQYF. CDR3 sequence (DNA): TGCGCCAGCAGCCAAGACAGGGAAGAGACCCAGTACTTC.

The chain recombines TRBV30 with TRBJ1-3; D unresolved. This CDR3 is 11 amino acids long. V lost 3 bases to trimming and J lost 8 bases, with 8 bases between them. CDR1 and CDR2 from the germline V gene are GTSNPN and SVGIG (reference sequence). CDR3 in amino acids: CAWSLLDTIYF. The CDR3, as DNA: TGTGCCTGGAGCCTCTTAGACACCATATATTTT.

This clone was seen a few times. This chain uses TRBV7-2 with TRBJ2-2; possibly TRBD2 for D (6 bases). The V gene's germline CDR1 is SGHTA and CDR2 FQGNSA. V lost 2 bases and J lost 4, with 17 bases in between. CDR3 size: 17 residues. The CDR3 region has the DNA TGTGCCAGCAGCTTATCCCGGGGAGGCGGTCTCACCGGGGAGCTGTTTTTT. Translated, it gives CASSLSRGGGLTGELFF. Looking up the rest from reference TRBV7-2 and TRBJ2-2 gives the full variable domain: GAGVSQSPSNKVTEKGKDVELRCDPISGHTALYWYRQSLGQGLEFLIYFQGNSAPDKSGLPSDRFSAERTGGSVSTLTIQRTQQEDSAVYLCASSLSRGGGLTGELFFGEGSRLTVL.

Only a few counts were recorded for this clone. The gene calls are TRBV25-1 and TRBJ2-1; tentative D call: TRBD1 (5 bases). The CDR3 has 15 residues. Germline V gene data show CDR1 as MGHDK and CDR2 as SYGVNS. V was shortened by 1 base and J by 2 bases, with 9 bases between the two germline ends. CDR3: CASSESGFPYNEQFF. The CDR3 coding sequence is TGTGCCAGCAGTGAATCAGGGTTCCCCTACAATGAGCAGTTCTTC.

This sequence joins TRBV30 and TRBJ1-4; D gene uncertain. Germline CDR1 and CDR2: GTSNPN and SVGIG (reference sequence). V lost 0 bases, J lost 4 bases, and 9 bases lay in between. The CDR3 extends over 14 amino acids. The CDR3 sequence is CAWSVQAVNEKLFF. CDR3 DNA: TGTGCCTGGAGTGTCCAGGCCGTTAATGAAAAACTGTTTTTT.

This clone has more than one count but fewer than ten. This chain uses TRBV30 with TRBJ1-4; tentative D call: TRBD1 (5 bases). The CDR3 contains 13 residues. Germline CDR1 and CDR2: GTSNPN and SVGIG (reference sequence). V shed 2 bases and J shed 8 bases, with 12 bases lying between them. DNA of the CDR3: TGTGCCTGGAGTCCGGGGCTTAGAGAAAAACTGTTTTTT. Translation: CAWSPGLREKLFF. The variable domain in full, with the rest retrieved from reference TRBV30 and TRBJ1-4, is SQTIHQWPATLVQPVGSPLSLECTVEGTSNPNLYWYRQAAGRGLQLLFYSVGIGQISSEVPQNLSASRPQDRQFILSSKKLLLSDSGFYLCAWSPGLREKLFFGSGTQLSVL.

The rearrangement joins TRBV5-1 to TRBJ2-7; D is ambiguous. V dropped 5 bases and J dropped 1 base, with 13 bases sitting between them. The CDR3 totals 14 residues. The V gene's germline CDR1 is SGHRS and CDR2 YFSETQ. The CDR3 sequence: CASRPIGGSYEQYF. The CDR3, as DNA: TGCGCCAGCAGACCAATTGGTGGATCCTACGAGCAGTACTTC. The complete variable domain, with remaining parts taken from reference TRBV5-1 and TRBJ2-7, reads KAGVTQTPRYLIKTRGQQVTLSCSPISGHRSVSWYQQTPGQGLQFLFEYFSETQRNKGNFPGRFSGRQFSNSRSEMNVSTLELGDSALYLCASRPIGGSYEQYFGPGTRLTVT.

This clone was seen a few times. The genes are TRBV27 and TRBJ2-2, with a weak D call TRBD2 (5 bases). V lost 3 bases to trimming and J lost 4 bases, with 12 bases between them. Germline assignment: CDR1 MNHEY and CDR2 SMNVEV (reference sequence). The CDR3 totals 15 residues. CDR3 DNA sequence: TGTGCCAGCAGTTTCCCGGGGTCGGGCACCGGGGAGCTGTTTTTT. This encodes CASSFPGSGTGELFF.

This clone has just a few counts. Additional DNA sequences in this sample encode the identical CDR3. The chain links TRBV4-2 to TRBJ2-7; perhaps TRBD2 as D (5 bases). Trimming stripped 0 bases from V and 4 bases from J, with 7 bases between. The V gene's germline CDR1 is LGHNA and CDR2 YNFKEQ. This CDR3 spans 13 amino acids. The chain's CDR3 is CASSQDRGYEQYF. CDR3 DNA sequence: TGTGCCAGCAGCCAAGATAGAGGGTACGAGCAGTACTTC.

The chain is built from TRBV7-8 and TRBJ2-1; 9 bases line up with TRBD2. The CDR3 is 18 amino acids. V trimming: 1 base; J trimming: 2 bases; junction bases outside the gene matches: 9. Germline CDR1 and CDR2: SGHVS and FQNEAQ. CDR3: CASSLVPKAGGAYNEQFF. As DNA, the CDR3 is TGTGCCAGCAGCTTAGTGCCCAAGGCGGGGGGGGCCTACAATGAGCAGTTCTTC. Full variable domain (missing parts from reference TRBV7-8 and TRBJ2-1): GAGVSQSPRYKVAKRGQDVALRCDPISGHVSLFWYQQALGQGPEFLTYFQNEAQLDKSGLPSDRFFAERPEGSVSTLKIQRTQQEDSAVYLCASSLVPKAGGAYNEQFFGPGTRLTVL.

The chain employs TRBV30 and TRBJ2-7, with D maybe TRBD1 (7 bases). The CDR3 spans 14 residues. Trimming removed 4 bases from V and 2 bases from J, with 15 bases in between. Germline CDR1 reads GTSNPN; CDR2 reads SVGIG (reference sequence). This chain's CDR3 is CAWMGQGGTYEQYF. As DNA, the CDR3 is TGTGCCTGGATGGGGCAGGGGGGAACCTACGAGCAGTACTTC.